This T cell receptor beta chain emerged from a study of human T cells and chemical hapten exposure. About the research overall: Patients' scalps got diphenylcyclopropenone weekly throughout the roughly 25-week study.

This clonotype was seen a few times. TCRdb re-called the RACE reads with MiXCR, one entry per CDR3 protein. The data hold roughly 100,000 distinct CDR3 sequences, with 30% to 35% observed a single time. The time point was: patch test 3, about 24 weeks after DPC sensitization. The treatment is: therapeutic diphenylcyclopropenone sensitization with weekly scalp DPC. At patch-test visits, sampling came before the patch test. The source is a man in his forties or fifties with alopecia areata. Some clones in this sample may be carry-over from other donors' samples. The sequenced sample was whole blood, obtained in connection with sensitization to the hapten diphenylcyclopropenone (DPC).

In nucleotides, the CDR3 is TGTGCCAGCAGGGGCACTAGCACAGATACGCAGTATTTT. Translation gives CASRGTSTDTQYF. The rearrangement links TRBV2 to TRBJ2-3; D uncertain. This CDR3 region has 13 residues. In germline, CDR1 is SNHLY, CDR2 FYNNEI. V lost 6 bases to trimming and J lost 0 bases, with 7 bases between them.